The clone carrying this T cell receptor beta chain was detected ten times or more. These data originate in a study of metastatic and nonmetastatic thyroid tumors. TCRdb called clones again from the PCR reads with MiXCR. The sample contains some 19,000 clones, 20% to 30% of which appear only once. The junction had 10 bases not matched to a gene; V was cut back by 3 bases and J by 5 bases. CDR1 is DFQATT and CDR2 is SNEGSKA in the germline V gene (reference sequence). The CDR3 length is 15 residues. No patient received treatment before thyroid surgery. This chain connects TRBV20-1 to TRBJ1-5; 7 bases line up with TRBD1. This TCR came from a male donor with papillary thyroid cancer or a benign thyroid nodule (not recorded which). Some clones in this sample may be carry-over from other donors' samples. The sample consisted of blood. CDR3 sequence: CSASVTGDGDQPQHF. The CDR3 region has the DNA TGCAGTGCTAGTGTAACAGGGGATGGGGATCAGCCCCAGCATTTT.